The T cell receptor beta chain described here comes from a study of tumor-infiltrating lymphocytes in primary liver carcinoma. Study in general: Subjects consisted of male and female patients aged 30 to 69 years. Maximum tumor diameters ranged from roughly 4 to 11 cm, stage T1-T3 N0M0.

Study results and caveats: Tumor region pairs overlapped more than did tumor-adjacent and tumor-blood pairs.

Concerning this clonotype itself: What it binds is unknown.

Alongside blood RNA obtained from unsorted whole blood, germline DNA was also extracted. There were only treatment-naive patients, all with chronic HBV infection. The CDR3 consists of 14 residues. Germline-derived CDR1 and CDR2 are SEHNR and FQNEAQ (reference sequence). V was clipped by 0 bases and J by 6 bases; unmatched bases: 2. Starting from approximately 470 ng of total RNA, TCR beta cDNA was produced with a primer in the constant region. Three-round nested multiplex PCR performed with slightly modified ARM-PCR produced the TCR beta libraries. Running ten to eleven cycles apiece, the first two PCR rounds relied on TRBV1-TRBV30 forward primers together with a C-beta reverse primer. TCRdb reanalysed the multiplex PCR reads using MiXCR and keeps one entry per CDR3 protein. The sample includes approximately 320,000 distinct CDR3 sequences, 50% to 75% of them seen just once.

Input material: peripheral blood. This chain links TRBV7-9 with TRBJ2-7; 10 bases fit TRBD1. The sequence derives from a woman under 40 with primary liver carcinoma and hepatitis B virus infection. The CDR3 DNA follows: TGTGCCAGCAGCTTAGCGGGGACAGGGGCCGAGCAGTACTTC. This codes for CASSLAGTGAEQYF.